This T cell receptor (beta chain) is drawn from a study of blood T cell repertoires in COVID-19. This CDR3 spans 16 amino acids. V shed 3 bases, J shed 5 bases, and the junction held 9 bases outside the gene matches. Looked up from germline, CDR1 is MGHRA and CDR2 is YSYEKL. Source study methods: Nucleated cell number was recorded as an estimate derived from reference gene primer amplification. The protocol was immunoSEQ multiplex PCR, while the TCRdb copy is restricted to in-frame clones and leaves out a portion. V, J and clone size derive from that table, while D and trimming were established from the DNA sequence. The sample has about 60,000 clones, roughly 76% seen once. This clone was seen only a few times.

Source material: peripheral blood. The origin of this receptor is a man in his fifties with active or convalescent COVID-19. The chain recombines TRBV4-1 with TRBJ1-2; 10 bases agree with TRBD1. Here the CDR3 reads CASSHLLRDRGYGYTF. Written as DNA, the CDR3 is TGCGCCAGCAGCCACCTTCTCCGGGACAGGGGATATGGCTACACCTTC.